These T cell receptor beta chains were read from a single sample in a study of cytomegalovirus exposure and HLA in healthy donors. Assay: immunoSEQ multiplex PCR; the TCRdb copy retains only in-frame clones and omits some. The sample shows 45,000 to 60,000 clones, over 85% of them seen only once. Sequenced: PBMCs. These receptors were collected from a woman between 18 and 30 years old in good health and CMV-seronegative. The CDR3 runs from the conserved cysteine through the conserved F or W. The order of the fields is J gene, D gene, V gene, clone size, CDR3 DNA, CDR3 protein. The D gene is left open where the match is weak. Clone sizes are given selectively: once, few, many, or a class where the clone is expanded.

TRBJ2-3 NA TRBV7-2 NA TGTGCCAGCAGCCCTCCGGGTAGCGGATACACAGATACGCAGTATTTT CASSPPGSGYTDTQYF
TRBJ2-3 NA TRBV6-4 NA TGTGCCAGCAGCGGACAGGCTAGCGGCACAGATACGCAGTATTTT CASSGQASGTDTQYF
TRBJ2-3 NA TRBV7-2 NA TGTGCCAGCAGCTTGGTAGCGGCAGATACGCAGTATTTT CASSLVAADTQYF
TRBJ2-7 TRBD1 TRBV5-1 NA TGCGCCAGCAGCCTACGACAGGGATCCATCTACGAGCAGTACTTC CASSLRQGSIYEQYF
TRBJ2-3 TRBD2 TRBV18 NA TGTGCCAGCTCAAGGACTAGCGGGAGTAAAGATACGCAGTATTTT CASSRTSGSKDTQYF
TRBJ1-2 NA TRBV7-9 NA TGTGCCAGCAGCCAAGGTACAGATTATGGCTACACCTTC CASSQGTDYGYTF
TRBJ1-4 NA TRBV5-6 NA TGTGCCAGCAGCTTGTCGGGGACTCATGAAAAACTGTTTTTT CASSLSGTHEKLFF
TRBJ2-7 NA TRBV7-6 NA TGTGCCAGCAGCTTACTGGCATACGAGCAGTACTTC CASSLLAYEQYF
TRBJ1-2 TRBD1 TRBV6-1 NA TGTGCCAGCAAACGGACAGGGGGCGCTAACTATGGCTACACCTTC CASKRTGGANYGYTF
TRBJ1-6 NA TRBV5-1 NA TGCGCCAGCAGCTCTACGGGGGATCATTCACCCCTCCACTTT CASSSTGDHSPLHF
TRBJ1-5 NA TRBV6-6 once TGTGCCAGCTTGGACCGCGGGGCAGCGGGCAATCAGCCCCAGCATTTT CASLDRGAAGNQPQHF
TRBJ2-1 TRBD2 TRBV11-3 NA TGTGCCAGCAGCAGGGGACTAGCGGGATACAATGAGCAGTTCTTC CASSRGLAGYNEQFF
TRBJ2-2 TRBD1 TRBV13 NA TGTGCCAGCAGCCCTGGACAGGGGAACGGGGAGCTGTTTTTT CASSPGQGNGELFF
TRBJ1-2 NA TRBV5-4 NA TGTGCCAGCAGCCCGGACAGAAACTATGGCTACACCTTC CASSPDRNYGYTF
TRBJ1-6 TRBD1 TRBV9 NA TGTGCCAGCAGTGGGACAGGGGAAGTGTCACCCCTCCACTTT CASSGTGEVSPLHF
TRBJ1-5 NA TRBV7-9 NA TGTGCCAGCAGCCCGGCGACAGGCAATCAGCCCCAGCATTTT CASSPATGNQPQHF
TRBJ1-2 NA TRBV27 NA TGTGCCAGCAGCCCGGGGGTTGACAACTATGGCTACACCTTC CASSPGVDNYGYTF
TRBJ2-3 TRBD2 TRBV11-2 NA TGTGCCAGCAGCTTCGAAGGGGGACTAGCGGGAGGAGATACGCAGTATTTT CASSFEGGLAGGDTQYF
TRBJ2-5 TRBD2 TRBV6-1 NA TGTGCCAGCAGTGAAGTGGCAGCGGGGGGGATAGGAGCCCAGTACTTC CASSEVAAGGIGAQYF
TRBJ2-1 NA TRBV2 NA TGTGCCAGCACATACACAAATGGCTACAATGAGCAGTTCTTC CASTYTNGYNEQFF
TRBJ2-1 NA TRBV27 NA TGTGCCAGCAGTTTGGGGGGGGGCGGTTTAAATGAGCAGTTCTTC CASSLGGGGLNEQFF
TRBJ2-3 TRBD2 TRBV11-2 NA TGTGCCAGCAGCTTAGCCCGGCGGGAGGCGGGCACAGATACGCAGTATTTT CASSLARREAGTDTQYF
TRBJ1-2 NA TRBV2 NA TGTGCCAGCAGTCCCATTATGGCCTCCTATGGCTACACCTTC CASSPIMASYGYTF
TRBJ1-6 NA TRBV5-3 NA TGTGCCAGAAGCTTGGGGCATTCACCCCTCCACTTT CARSLGHSPLHF
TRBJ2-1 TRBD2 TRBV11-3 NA TGTGCCAGCAGCTTAGTGCTAGCGGGAGTAGTGTCCTACAATGAGCAGTTCTTC CASSLVLAGVVSYNEQFF
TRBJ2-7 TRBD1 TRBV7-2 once TGTGCCAGCAGCCGGACAGGGAATTCCTACGAGCAGTACTTC CASSRTGNSYEQYF
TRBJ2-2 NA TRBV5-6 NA TGTGCCAGCAGCTTGGAACGGGGCACCGGGGAGCTGTTTTTT CASSLERGTGELFF
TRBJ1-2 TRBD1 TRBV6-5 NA TGTGCCAGCAGAAGGACAGGGGAGGGCTACACCTTC CASRRTGEGYTF
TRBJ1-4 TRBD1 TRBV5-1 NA TGCGCCAGCAGCGAGGGGACAGGGGGGAAACTGTTTTTT CASSEGTGGKLFF
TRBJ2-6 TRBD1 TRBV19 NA TGTGCCAGTAGTCCGTCAGGGGGATCTGGGGCCAACGTCCTGACTTTC CASSPSGGSGANVLTF
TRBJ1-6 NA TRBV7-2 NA TGTGCCAGCAGCTTAAGGCCGCTACAGGGTGTCGGCTATAATTCACCCCTCCACTTT CASSLRPLQGVGYNSPLHF
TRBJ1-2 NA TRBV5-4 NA TGTGCCAGCAGTCCCGATCTCCAAGGGGCACATGGCTACACCTTC CASSPDLQGAHGYTF
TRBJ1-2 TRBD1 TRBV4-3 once TGCGCCAGCAGCCAGGACAGGGGGCTCGGAGGCTACACCTTC CASSQDRGLGGYTF
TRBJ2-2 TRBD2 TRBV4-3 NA TGCGCCAGCAGCCAAGATATAGCGGGTCACACCGGGGAGCTGTTTTTT CASSQDIAGHTGELFF
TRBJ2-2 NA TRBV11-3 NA TGTGCCAGCAGCCACTTTCCGTCCGGGGAGCTGTTTTTT CASSHFPSGELFF
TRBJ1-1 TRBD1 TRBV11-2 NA TGTGCCAGCAGCTTAGACTGGACAGGGACGGTTGAAGCTTTCTTT CASSLDWTGTVEAFF
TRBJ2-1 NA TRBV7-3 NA TGTGCCAGCAGCCCGCGGGACGGTAATTACAATGAGCAGTTCTTC CASSPRDGNYNEQFF
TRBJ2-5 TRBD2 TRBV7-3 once TGTGCCAGCAGCTTACTAGGGGAGGGGGAGACCCAGTACTTC CASSLLGEGETQYF
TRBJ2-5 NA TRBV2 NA TGTGCCAGCAGGGTGGCGACAGCGTTGGAGACCCAGTACTTC CASRVATALETQYF
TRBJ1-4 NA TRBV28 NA TGTGCCAGCAGTTTATCAATAAACAGGGCAAATGAAAAACTGTTTTTT CASSLSINRANEKLFF
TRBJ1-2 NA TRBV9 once TGTGCCAGCAGCGCCCGGGGGGAGGGTGGCTACACCTTC CASSARGEGGYTF
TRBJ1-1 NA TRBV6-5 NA TGTGCCAGCATCCCGACACCCCCGAACACTGAAGCTTTCTTT CASIPTPPNTEAFF
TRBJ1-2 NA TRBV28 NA TGTGCCAGCAGCCCCCCACGGGGAGAAGAATATGGCTACACCTTC CASSPPRGEEYGYTF
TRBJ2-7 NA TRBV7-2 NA TGTGCCAGCAGCCCGCTGGGGCTGACTCCCCCCTACGAGCAGTACTTC CASSPLGLTPPYEQYF
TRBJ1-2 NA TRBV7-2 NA TGTGCCAGCAGCCGCGGGGAGGGGAACTATGGCTACACCTTC CASSRGEGNYGYTF
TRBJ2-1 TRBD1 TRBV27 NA TGTGCCAGCAGTGGACCGCGGGGACAGGAGAGCAATGAGCAGTTCTTC CASSGPRGQESNEQFF
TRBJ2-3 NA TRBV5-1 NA TGCGCCAGCAGCTTGGACAGAGGCACAGATACGCAGTATTTT CASSLDRGTDTQYF
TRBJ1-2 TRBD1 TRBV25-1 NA TGTGCCAGCAGTCTCGGGACAGGCTATGGCTACACCTTC CASSLGTGYGYTF
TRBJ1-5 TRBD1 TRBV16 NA TGTGCCAGCAGCCCCGGGCAGGGGGAGATGGATCAGCCCCAGCATTTT CASSPGQGEMDQPQHF
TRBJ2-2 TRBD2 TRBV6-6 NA TGTGCCAGCAGTAGACCGGGACTAGCGAAAAACGGGGAGCTGTTTTTT CASSRPGLAKNGELFF
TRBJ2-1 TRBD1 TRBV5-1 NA TGCGCCAGCAGCAGTGAAGGGACAGAGCCCTACAATGAGCAGTTCTTC CASSSEGTEPYNEQFF
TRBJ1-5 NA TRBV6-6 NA TGTGCCAGCAGCAGGCAAGGGGGTCAGCCCCAGCATTTT CASSRQGGQPQHF
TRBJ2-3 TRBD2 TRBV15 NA TGTGCCACCAGCAGAGCTGTTCTAGCGGGAGGGCCGGCAGATACGCAGTATTTT CATSRAVLAGGPADTQYF
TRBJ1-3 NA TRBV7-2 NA TGTGCCAGCAGCACCGGGTATTCTGGAAACACCATATATTTT CASSTGYSGNTIYF
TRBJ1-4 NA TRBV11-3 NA TGTGCCAGCGCCGGACAACCGTCGAATGAAAAACTGTTTTTT CASAGQPSNEKLFF
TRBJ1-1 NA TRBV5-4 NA TGTGCCAGCAGCTCAGTCGGCGGGGGAGGAGATGAAGCTTTCTTT CASSSVGGGGDEAFF